The present entry profiles one T cell receptor (beta chain) with its context. These data originate in a study of blood T cell repertoires in COVID-19. Libraries were prepared by immunoSEQ multiplex PCR; TCRdb keeps only in-frame clonotypes and omits some of them. The sample lists some 100,000 clones, 86% occurring once. This CDR3 region has 15 residues. The ends lost 0 bases at V and 7 bases at J; junction bases unmatched: 5. Germline values: CDR1 MGHRA, CDR2 YSYEKL. Participant ages covered roughly 18 to 89 years across about two dozen US areas. Donors of Cohort 3 who recovered were those that had two negative PCRs, clearance, or symptom resolution.

Material: PBMCs or T cells enriched from blood (not recorded which). This clonotype originated in a woman aged 45-59 years who had recovered from COVID-19. The chain links TRBV4-1 to TRBJ1-4, with 7 nucleotides matching TRBD1. This CDR3 is CASSQEGGRGEKLFF. The CDR3 coding sequence is TGCGCCAGCAGCCAAGAAGGGGGCAGGGGTGAAAAACTGTTTTTT.